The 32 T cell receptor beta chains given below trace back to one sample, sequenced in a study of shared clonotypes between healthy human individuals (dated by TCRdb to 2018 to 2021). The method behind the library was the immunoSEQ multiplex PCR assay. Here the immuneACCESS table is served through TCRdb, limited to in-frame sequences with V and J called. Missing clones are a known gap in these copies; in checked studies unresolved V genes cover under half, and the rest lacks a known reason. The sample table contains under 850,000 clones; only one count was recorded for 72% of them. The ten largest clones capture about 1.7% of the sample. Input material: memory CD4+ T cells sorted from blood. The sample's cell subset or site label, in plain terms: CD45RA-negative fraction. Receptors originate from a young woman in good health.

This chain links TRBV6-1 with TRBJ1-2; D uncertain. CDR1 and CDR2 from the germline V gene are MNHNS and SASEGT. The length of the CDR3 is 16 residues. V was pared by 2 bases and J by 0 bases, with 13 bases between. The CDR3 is CASSELYGLTNYGYTF. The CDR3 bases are TGTGCCAGCAGTGAATTGTACGGATTGACTAACTATGGCTACACCTTC.

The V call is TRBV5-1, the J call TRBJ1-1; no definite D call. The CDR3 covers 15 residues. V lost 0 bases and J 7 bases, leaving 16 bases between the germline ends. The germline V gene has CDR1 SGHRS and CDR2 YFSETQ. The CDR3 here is CASSLADTQGGEAFF. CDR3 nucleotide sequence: TGCGCCAGCAGCTTGGCCGACACCCAAGGTGGTGAAGCTTTCTTT.

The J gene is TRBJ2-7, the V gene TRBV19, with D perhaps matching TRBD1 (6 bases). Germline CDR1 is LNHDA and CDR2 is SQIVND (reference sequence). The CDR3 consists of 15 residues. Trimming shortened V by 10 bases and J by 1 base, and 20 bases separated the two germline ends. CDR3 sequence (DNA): TGTGCCACTATTAACCGCGCAGGGGCGTCCTACGAGCAGTACTTC. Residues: CATINRAGASYEQYF.

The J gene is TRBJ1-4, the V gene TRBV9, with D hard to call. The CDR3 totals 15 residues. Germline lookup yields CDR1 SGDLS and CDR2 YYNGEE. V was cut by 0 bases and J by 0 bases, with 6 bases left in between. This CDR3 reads CASSVGPTTNEKLFF. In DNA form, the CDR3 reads TGTGCCAGCAGCGTAGGTCCGACAACTAATGAAAAACTGTTTTTT.

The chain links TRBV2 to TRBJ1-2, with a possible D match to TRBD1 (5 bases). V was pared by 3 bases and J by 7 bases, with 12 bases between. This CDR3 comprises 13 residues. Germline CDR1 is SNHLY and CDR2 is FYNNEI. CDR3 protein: CASSDIRVGGYTF. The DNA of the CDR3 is TGTGCCAGCAGTGATATCAGGGTTGGTGGCTACACCTTC.

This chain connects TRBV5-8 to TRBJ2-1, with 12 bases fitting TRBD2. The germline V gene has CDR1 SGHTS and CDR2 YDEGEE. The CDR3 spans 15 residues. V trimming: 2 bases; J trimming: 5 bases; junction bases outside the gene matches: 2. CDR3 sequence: CASSLGLAGNNEQFF. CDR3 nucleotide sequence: TGTGCCAGCAGCTTAGGACTAGCGGGAAACAATGAGCAGTTCTTC.

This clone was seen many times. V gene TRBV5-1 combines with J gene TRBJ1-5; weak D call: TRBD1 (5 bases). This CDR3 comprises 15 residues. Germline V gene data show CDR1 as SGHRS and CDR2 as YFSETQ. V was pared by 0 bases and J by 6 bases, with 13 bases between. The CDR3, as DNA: TGCGCCAGCAGCTTGGATTCGCAGGGAGGTCAGCCCCAGCATTTT. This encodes CASSLDSQGGQPQHF. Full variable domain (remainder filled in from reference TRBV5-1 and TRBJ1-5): KAGVTQTPRYLIKTRGQQVTLSCSPISGHRSVSWYQQTPGQGLQFLFEYFSETQRNKGNFPGRFSGRQFSNSRSEMNVSTLELGDSALYLCASSLDSQGGQPQHFGDGTRLSIL.

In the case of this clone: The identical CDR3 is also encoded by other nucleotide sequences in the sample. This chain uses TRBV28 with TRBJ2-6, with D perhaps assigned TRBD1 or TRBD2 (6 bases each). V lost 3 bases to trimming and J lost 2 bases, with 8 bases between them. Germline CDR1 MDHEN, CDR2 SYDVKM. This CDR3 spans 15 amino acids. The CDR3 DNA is TGTGCCAGCAGTTTTAGGGGGGCTGGGGCCAACGTCCTGACTTTC. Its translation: CASSFRGAGANVLTF.

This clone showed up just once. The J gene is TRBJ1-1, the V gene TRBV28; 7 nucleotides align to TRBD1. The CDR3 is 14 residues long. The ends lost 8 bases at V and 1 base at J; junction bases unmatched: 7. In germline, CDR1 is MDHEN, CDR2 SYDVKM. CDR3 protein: CASGSGTANTEAFF. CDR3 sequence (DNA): TGTGCCAGCGGGTCCGGGACAGCGAACACTGAAGCTTTCTTT.

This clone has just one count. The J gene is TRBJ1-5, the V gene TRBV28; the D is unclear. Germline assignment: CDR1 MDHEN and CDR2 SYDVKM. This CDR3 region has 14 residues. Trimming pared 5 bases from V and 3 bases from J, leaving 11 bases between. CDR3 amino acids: CASSQRRVNQPQHF. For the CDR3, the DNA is TGTGCCAGCAGTCAACGACGTGTCAATCAGCCCCAGCATTTT.

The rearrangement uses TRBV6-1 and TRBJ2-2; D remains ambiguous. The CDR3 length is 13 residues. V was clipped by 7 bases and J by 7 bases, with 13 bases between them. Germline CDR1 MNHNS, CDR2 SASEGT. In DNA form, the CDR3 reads TGTGCCAGCACCATAATCGACGGCGGGGAGCTGTTTTTT. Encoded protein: CASTIIDGGELFF.

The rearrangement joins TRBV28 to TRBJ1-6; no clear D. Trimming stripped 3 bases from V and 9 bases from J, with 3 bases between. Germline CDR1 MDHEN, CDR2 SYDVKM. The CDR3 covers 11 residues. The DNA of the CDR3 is TGTGCCAGCAGTTTCGTTTCACCCCTCCACTTT. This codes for CASSFVSPLHF.

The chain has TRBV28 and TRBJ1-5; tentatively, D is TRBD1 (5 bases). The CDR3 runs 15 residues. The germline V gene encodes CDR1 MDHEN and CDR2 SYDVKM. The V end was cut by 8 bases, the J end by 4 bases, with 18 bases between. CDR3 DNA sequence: TGTGCCAGCTCTACAGGTTCCTACGTTAATCAGCCCCAGCATTTT. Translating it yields CASSTGSYVNQPQHF.

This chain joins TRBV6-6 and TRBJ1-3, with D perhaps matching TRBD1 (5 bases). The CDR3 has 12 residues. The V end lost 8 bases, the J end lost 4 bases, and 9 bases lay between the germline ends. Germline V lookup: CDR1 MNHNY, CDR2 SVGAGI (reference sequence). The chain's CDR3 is CASGGNGNTIYF. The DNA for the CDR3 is TGTGCCAGCGGGGGAAACGGAAACACCATATATTTT.

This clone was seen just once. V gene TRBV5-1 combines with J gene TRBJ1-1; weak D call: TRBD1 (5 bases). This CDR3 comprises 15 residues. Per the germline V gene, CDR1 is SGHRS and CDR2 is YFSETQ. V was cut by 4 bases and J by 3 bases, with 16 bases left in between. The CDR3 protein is CASSRGDQRDTEAFF. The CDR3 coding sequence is TGCGCCAGCAGCAGAGGGGACCAACGGGACACTGAAGCTTTCTTT.

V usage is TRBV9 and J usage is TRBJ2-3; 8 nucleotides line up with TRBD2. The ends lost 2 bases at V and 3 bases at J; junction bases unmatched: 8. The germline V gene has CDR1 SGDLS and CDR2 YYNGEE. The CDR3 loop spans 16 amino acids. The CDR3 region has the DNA TGTGCCAGCAGCGTTACGGGAGGGCCGTTTACAGATACGCAGTATTTT. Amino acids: CASSVTGGPFTDTQYF.

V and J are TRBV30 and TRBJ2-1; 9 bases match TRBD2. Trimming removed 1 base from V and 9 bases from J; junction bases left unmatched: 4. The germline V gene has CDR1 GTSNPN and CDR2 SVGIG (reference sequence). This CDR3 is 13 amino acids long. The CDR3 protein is CAWSGREGGEQFF. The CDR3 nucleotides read TGTGCCTGGAGTGGGCGGGAGGGTGGTGAGCAGTTCTTC.

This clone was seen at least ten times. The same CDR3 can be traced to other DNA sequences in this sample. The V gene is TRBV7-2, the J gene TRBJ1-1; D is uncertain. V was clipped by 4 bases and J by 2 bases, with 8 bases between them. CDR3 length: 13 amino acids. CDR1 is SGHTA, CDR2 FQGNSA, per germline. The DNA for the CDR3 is TGTGCCAGCAGCTATAGAGTAAACACTGAAGCTTTCTTT. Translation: CASSYRVNTEAFF. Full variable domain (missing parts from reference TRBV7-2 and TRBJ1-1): GAGVSQSPSNKVTEKGKDVELRCDPISGHTALYWYRQSLGQGLEFLIYFQGNSAPDKSGLPSDRFSAERTGGSVSTLTIQRTQQEDSAVYLCASSYRVNTEAFFGQGTRLTVV.

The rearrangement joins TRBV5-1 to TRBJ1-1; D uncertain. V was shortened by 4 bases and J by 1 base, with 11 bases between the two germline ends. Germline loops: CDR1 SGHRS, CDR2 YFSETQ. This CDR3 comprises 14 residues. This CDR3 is CASSRVTENTEAFF. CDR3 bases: TGCGCCAGCAGCCGTGTCACAGAGAACACTGAAGCTTTCTTT.

The CDR3 loop is CASSLGVPGRETQYF. Written as DNA, the CDR3 is TGCGCCAGCAGCTTGGGGGTCCCGGGGCGAGAGACCCAGTACTTC. The V and J genes are TRBV5-1 and TRBJ2-5; D tentatively fits TRBD1 or TRBD2 (5 bases each). The CDR3 has 15 amino acids. Germline V gene lookup returns CDR1 SGHRS and CDR2 YFSETQ. The V end lost 0 bases, the J end lost 4 bases, and 13 bases lay between the germline ends.

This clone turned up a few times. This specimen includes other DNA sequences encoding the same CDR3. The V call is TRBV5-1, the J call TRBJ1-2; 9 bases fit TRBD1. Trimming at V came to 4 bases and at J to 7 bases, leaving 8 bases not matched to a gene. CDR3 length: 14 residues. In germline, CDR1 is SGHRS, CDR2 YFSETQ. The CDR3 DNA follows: TGCGCCAGCAGCCCGGACAGGGGCTTGGGTGGCTACACCTTC. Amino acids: CASSPDRGLGGYTF.

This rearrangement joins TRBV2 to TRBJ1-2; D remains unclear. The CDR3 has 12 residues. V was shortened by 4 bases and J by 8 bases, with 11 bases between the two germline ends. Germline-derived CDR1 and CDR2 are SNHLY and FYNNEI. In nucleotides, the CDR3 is TGTGCCAGCAGTGGGAGGGTCAAAGGCTACACCTTC. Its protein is CASSGRVKGYTF.

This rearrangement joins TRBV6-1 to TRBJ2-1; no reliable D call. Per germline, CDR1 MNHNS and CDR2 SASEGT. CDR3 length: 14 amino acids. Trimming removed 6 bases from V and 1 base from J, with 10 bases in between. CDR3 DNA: TGTGCCAGCAGGCTCTTGGGGTCCTACAATGAGCAGTTCTTC. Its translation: CASRLLGSYNEQFF.

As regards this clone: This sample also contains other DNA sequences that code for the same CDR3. CDR3 in amino acids: CASSLARGAGELFF. As DNA, the CDR3 is TGCGCCAGCAGCTTGGCCCGGGGCGCCGGGGAGCTGTTTTTT. The gene calls are TRBV5-1 and TRBJ2-2; D is possibly TRBD1 or TRBD2 (5 bases each). CDR3 length: 14 amino acids. The V gene lost 0 bases and the J gene lost 6 bases, with 9 bases spanning the gap. Germline lookup yields CDR1 SGHRS and CDR2 YFSETQ. Drawing the rest from reference TRBV5-1 and TRBJ2-2, the complete variable domain is KAGVTQTPRYLIKTRGQQVTLSCSPISGHRSVSWYQQTPGQGLQFLFEYFSETQRNKGNFPGRFSGRQFSNSRSEMNVSTLELGDSALYLCASSLARGAGELFFGEGSRLTVL.

The CDR3 region is CAWSIAGGIGYTF. The CDR3 region has the DNA TGTGCCTGGAGTATCGCAGGGGGAATTGGCTACACCTTC. The chain uses TRBV30 and TRBJ1-2; 7 nucleotides match TRBD1. CDR3 length: 13 amino acids. CDR1 and CDR2 from the germline V gene are GTSNPN and SVGIG (reference sequence). Trimming at V came to 2 bases and at J to 7 bases, leaving 7 bases not matched to a gene.

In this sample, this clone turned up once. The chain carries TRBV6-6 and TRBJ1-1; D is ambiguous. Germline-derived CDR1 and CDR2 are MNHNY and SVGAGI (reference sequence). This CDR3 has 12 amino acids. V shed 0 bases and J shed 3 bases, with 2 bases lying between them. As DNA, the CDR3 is TGTGCCAGCAGTTACTCCTACACTGAAGCTTTCTTT. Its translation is CASSYSYTEAFF.

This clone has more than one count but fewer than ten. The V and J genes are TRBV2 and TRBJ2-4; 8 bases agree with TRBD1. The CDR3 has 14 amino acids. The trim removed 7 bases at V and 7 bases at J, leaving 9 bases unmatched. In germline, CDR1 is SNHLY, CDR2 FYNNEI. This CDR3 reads CASNIRGLRNIQYF. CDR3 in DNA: TGTGCCAGCAACATCAGGGGGCTGCGGAACATTCAGTACTTC.

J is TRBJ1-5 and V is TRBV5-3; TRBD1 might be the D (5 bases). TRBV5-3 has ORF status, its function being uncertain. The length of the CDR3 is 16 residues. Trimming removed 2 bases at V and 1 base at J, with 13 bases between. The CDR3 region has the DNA TGTGCCAGAAGCTTTCTCAGGGTCAGAAGCAATCAGCCCCAGCATTTT. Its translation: CARSFLRVRSNQPQHF.

The CDR3 region has the DNA TGTGCCAGCAGCGAAAATACCTACAATGAGCAGTTCTTC. Protein: CASSENTYNEQFF. The rearrangement joins TRBV9 to TRBJ2-1; the D is unclear. Germline assignment: CDR1 SGDLS and CDR2 YYNGEE. The CDR3 consists of 13 residues. V was cut by 3 bases and J by 2 bases, with 6 bases left in between.

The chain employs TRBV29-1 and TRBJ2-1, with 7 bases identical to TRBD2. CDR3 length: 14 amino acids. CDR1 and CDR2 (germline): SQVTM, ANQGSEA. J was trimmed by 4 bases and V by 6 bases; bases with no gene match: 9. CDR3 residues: CSVAPSGRYNEQFF. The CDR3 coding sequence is TGCAGCGTCGCCCCTAGCGGAAGATACAATGAGCAGTTCTTC.

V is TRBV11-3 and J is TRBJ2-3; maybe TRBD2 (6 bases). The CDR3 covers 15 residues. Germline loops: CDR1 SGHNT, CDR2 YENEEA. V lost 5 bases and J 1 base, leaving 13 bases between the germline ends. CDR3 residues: CASSPGTARTDTQYF. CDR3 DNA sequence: TGTGCCAGCAGCCCAGGGACTGCTCGCACAGATACGCAGTATTTT.

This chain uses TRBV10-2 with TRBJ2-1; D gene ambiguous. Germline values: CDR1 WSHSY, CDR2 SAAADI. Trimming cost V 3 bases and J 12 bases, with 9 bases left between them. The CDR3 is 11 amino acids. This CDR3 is CASSDTFRQFF. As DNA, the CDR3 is TGCGCCAGCAGTGACACTTTTCGGCAGTTCTTC.